What follows describes a single TCR beta chain. These data belong to a study of cytomegalovirus exposure and HLA in healthy donors. CDR1 is SEHNR and CDR2 is FQNEAQ in the germline V gene (reference sequence). This CDR3 has 13 residues. V shed 2 bases and J 6 bases; nucleotides not matched to a gene: 0. Primers included in the PCR were 60 Vbeta and 13 Jbeta primers. Repertoires were generated with immunoSEQ multiplex PCR, while TCRdb's copy carries only in-frame clones and drops some. The sample lists more than 100,000 clones, 77% occurring once. Specimen: PBMCs. The rearrangement links TRBV7-9 to TRBJ2-1; 8 bases agree with TRBD2. The clonotype originates from a human donor in good health. CDR3 loop: CASSLLAGNEQFF. The DNA of the CDR3 is TGTGCCAGCAGCTTACTAGCGGGCAATGAGCAGTTCTTC.